This section outlines one T cell receptor beta chain sequence together with its context. It lacks a known antigen. The sample holds no much larger clone one base away, and base qualities are not on file. These data come from a study of OX40 agonist ivuxolimab in advanced cancers. The study in broad terms: Ivuxolimab was a fully human IgG2 agonistic monoclonal antibody targeting the costimulatory receptor OX40 (CD134). Partial responses were achieved by three dose-escalation patients, of whom one had hepatocellular carcinoma and two had cutaneous melanoma. Intravenous ivuxolimab was administered to patients every 2 weeks at six dose levels: 0.01, 0.1, 0.3, 1.5, 3 and 10 mg/kg. Peripheral TCRbeta sequencing was intended to test whether TCR sequence diversity was altered and clonal T-cell expansion was caused by ivuxolimab. A male proportion of around 83% and a mean age of approximately 55 years, ranging from roughly 20 to 80, were recorded for the dose-escalation cohort. Patients were allowed to have had prior anti-PD-1, anti-PD-L1 or anti-CTLA-4 therapy, and around 40% of the dose-escalation patients had previously received checkpoint inhibitors. The paper covers the monotherapy dose-escalation part of the phase I ivuxolimab trial, which included N of about 50 patients. Among the 52 dose-escalation patients, about 20 had hepatocellular carcinoma, 15 or so melanoma, 9 renal cell carcinoma and 9 head and neck cancer. The research as a whole found: At doses from 0.1 to 3.0 mg/kg, clonal expansion was seen in both CD4+ and CD8+ blood T cells between baseline and week 6. In the 0.1-3.0 mg/kg groups, partial responders had among the lowest normalized peripheral clonal expansion, particularly in CD8+ T cells. The antigen specificity of the clonally expanded peripheral T cells was not determined. Low levels of normalized T-cell clonal expansion were also seen in some patients who did not respond. After ivuxolimab, CD8+ T cells had more expanded clones than CD4+ T cells on average.

Measured from the cysteine to the phenylalanine, the CDR3 is 15 residues long. This entry keeps only the CDR3 DNA: 45 bases, framed from base 1. CDR1 and CDR2, looked up from the germline V gene (reference sequence), are SGHKS and YYEKEE. V and J lose 4 bases and 1 base, and a span of 13 bases separates them. To sequence the TCRbeta CDR3 region, genomic DNA was isolated from the sorted cells. The immunoSEQ Assay was used to sequence the TCRbeta CDR3 regions. As stored in TCRdb, this immuneACCESS dataset retains in-frame rearrangements with V and J assigned. A fraction of the clones does not appear; measured against another copy, unresolved V genes explain less than half of the discrepancy, and the remainder lacks a known reason. The sample contains some 74,000 clones, around 89% of them found a single time. Around 0.95% of the sample rests with the top ten. Patients with autoimmune disease history or receiving systemic immunosuppression were excluded from the trial. In every dose cohort, peripheral blood was drawn for TCR sequencing at baseline, cycle 4 day 1, and cycle 7 day 1. The samples were taken from a phase I, first-in-human, multicenter, open-label dose-escalation trial of ivuxolimab. The trial enrolled adults with locally advanced or metastatic head and neck squamous cell, hepatocellular, melanoma or renal cell carcinoma. Before TCR sequencing, CD4+ T cells and CD8+ T cells were sorted from peripheral blood as separate populations.

The specimen was CD4+ or CD8+ T cells sorted from blood, collected in a trial of the OX40 agonist ivuxolimab. The source of this sequence is an adult with an advanced solid tumor such as melanoma, head and neck, liver or kidney cancer. The rearrangement joined TRBV5-5 to TRBJ2-3, and perhaps TRBD1 as D gene, on 5 matching bases. Here the CDR3 is given as CASSLPKGGTDTQYF. The nucleotide sequence reads as follows: TGTGCCAGCAGCCTCCCCAAAGGGGGCACAGATACGCAGTATTTT.